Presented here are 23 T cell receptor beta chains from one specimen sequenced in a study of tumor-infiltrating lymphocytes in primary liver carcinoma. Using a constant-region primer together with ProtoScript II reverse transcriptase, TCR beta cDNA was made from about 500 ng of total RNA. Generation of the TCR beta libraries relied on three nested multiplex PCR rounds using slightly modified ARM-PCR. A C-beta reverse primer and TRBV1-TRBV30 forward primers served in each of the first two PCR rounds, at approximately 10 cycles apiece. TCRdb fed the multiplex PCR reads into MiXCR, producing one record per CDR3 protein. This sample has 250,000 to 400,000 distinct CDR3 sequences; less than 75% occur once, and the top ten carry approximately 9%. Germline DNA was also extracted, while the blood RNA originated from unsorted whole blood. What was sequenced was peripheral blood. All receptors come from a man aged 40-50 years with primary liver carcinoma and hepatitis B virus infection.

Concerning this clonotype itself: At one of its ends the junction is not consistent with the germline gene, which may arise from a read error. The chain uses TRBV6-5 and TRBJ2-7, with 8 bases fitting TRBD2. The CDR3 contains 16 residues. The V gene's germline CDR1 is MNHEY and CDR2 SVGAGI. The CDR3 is CVSSERLGTGGYEQYF. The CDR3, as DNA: TGTGTCAGCAGTGAAAGGTTGGGGACGGGGGGGTACGAGCAGTACTTC.

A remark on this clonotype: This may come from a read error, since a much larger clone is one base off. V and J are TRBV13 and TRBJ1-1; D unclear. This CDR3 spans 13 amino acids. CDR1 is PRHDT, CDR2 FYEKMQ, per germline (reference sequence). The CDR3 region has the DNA TGTGCCAGCAGCCTCGGCTGGAACACTAAAGCTTTCTTT. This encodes CASSLGWNTKAFF.

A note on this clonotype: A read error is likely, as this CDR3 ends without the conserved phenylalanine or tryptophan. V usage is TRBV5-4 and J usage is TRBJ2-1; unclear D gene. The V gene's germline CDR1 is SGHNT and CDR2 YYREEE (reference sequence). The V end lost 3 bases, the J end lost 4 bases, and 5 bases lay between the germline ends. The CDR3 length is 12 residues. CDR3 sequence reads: CASSSGYNEQFI. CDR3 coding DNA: TGTGCCAGCAGCTCCGGATACAATGAGCAGTTCATC.

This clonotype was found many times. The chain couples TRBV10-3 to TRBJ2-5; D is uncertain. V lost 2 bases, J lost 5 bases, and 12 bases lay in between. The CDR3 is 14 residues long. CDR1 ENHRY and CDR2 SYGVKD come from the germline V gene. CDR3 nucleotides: TGTGCCATCAGTGAGACTCAAACCCCTGAGACCCAGTACTTC. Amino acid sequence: CAISETQTPETQYF.

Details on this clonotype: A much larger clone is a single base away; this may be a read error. The CDR3 region has the DNA TGTGCCAGCAGTCAAGAGACTTATAGCAATCAGCTCCAGCATTTT. This sequence encodes CASSQETYSNQLQHF. The chain links TRBV6-6 to TRBJ1-5; D remains ambiguous. The CDR3 consists of 15 residues. Germline CDR1 reads MNHNY; CDR2 reads SVGAGI (reference sequence).

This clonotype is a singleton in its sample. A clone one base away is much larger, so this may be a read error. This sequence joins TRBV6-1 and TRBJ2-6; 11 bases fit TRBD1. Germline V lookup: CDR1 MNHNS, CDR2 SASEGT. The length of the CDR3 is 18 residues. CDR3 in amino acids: CASGERDRGSSGANVLTF. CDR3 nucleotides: TGTGCCAGCGGTGAAAGGGACAGGGGGAGCTCTGGGGCCAACGTCCTGACTTTC.

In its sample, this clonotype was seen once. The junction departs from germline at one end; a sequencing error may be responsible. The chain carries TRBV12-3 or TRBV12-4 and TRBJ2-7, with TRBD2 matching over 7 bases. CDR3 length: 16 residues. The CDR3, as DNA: TGTGCCAGCAGTCACCTGGGGAGGGGCCGGTCCTACGTGCAGTACTTC. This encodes CASSHLGRGRSYVQYF.

CDR3 nucleotides: TGTGCCAGCAGCCGGACAGGGCGGACAGATACGCAGTATTTT. It is translated as CASSRTGRTDTQYF. This chain links TRBV28 with TRBJ2-3; TRBD1 matches at 8 bases. The J segment lost 3 bases and the V segment lost 6 bases, leaving 5 bases of the junction unmatched. The CDR3 sequence is 14 residues long. The V gene's germline CDR1 is MDHEN and CDR2 SYDVKM.

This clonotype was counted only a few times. The CDR3 DNA sequence: TGCGCCAGCAGCAGGGGACAGGGTGGCGCAGATACGCAGTATTTT. Its translation is CASSRGQGGADTQYF. V gene TRBV5-1 combines with J gene TRBJ2-3; 9 bases align to TRBD1. Germline assignment: CDR1 SGHRS and CDR2 YFSETQ. CDR3 size: 15 residues. V lost 4 bases to trimming and J lost 4 bases; unmatched junction nucleotides: 7.

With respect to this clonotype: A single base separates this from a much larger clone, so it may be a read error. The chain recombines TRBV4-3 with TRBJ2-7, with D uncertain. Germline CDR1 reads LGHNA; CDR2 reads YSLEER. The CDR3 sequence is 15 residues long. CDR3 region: CASSQDLGVSYEQCF. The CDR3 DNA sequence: TGCGCCAGCAGCCAAGATTTAGGTGTTTCCTACGAGCAGTGCTTC.

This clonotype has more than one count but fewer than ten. The CDR3 DNA reads TGTGCCAGCAGCTCTAGCGGGAGAGGTGGGGAGACCCAGTACTTC. Protein product: CASSSSGRGGETQYF. This chain connects TRBV11-2 to TRBJ2-5; TRBD2 agrees at 10 bases. The germline V gene has CDR1 SGHAT and CDR2 FQNNGV. Losses at the gene ends were 4 bases for V and 5 bases for J; bases not matched to a gene: 7. This CDR3 comprises 15 residues.

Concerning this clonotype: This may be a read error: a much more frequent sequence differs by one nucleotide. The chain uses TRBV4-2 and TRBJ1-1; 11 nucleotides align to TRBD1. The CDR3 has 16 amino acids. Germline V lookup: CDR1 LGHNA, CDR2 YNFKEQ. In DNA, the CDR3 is TGTGTCAGCAGCCAAGACTTGGGACAGGGGGGAACTGAAGCTTTCTTT. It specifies CVSSQDLGQGGTEAFF.

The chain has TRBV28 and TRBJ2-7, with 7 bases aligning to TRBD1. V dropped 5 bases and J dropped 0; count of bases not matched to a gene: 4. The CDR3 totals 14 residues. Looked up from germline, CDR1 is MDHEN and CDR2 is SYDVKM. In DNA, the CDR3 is TGTGCCAGCAGTGATCGGACAGGCTCCTACGAGCAGTACTTC. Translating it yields CASSDRTGSYEQYF.

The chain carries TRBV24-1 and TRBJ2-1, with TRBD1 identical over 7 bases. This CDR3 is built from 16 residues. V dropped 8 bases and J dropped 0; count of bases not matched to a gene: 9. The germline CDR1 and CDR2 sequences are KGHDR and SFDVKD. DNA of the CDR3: TGTGCCACCACTTGGGACAGCAAAAGCTCCTACAATGAGCAGTTCTTC. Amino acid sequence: CATTWDSKSSYNEQFF.

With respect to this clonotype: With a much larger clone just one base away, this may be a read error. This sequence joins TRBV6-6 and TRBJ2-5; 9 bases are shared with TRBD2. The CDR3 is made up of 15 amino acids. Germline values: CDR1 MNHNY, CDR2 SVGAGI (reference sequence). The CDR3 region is CARSYGAGGGETQYF. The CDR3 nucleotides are TGTGCCAGGAGTTACGGAGCGGGAGGAGGAGAGACCCAGTACTTC.

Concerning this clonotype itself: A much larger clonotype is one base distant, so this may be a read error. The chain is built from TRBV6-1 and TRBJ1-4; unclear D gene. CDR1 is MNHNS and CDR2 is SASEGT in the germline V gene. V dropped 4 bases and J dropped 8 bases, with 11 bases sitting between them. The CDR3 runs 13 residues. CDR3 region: CASSVGNFEKLFF. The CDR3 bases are TGTGCCAGCAGTGTAGGAAATTTCGAAAAACTGTTTTTT.

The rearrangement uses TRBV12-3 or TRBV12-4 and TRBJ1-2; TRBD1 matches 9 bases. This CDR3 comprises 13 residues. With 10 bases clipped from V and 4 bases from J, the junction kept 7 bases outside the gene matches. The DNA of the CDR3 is TGTGCCAACAGGGAGGACAGGGGCTATGGCTACACCTTC. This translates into CANREDRGYGYTF.

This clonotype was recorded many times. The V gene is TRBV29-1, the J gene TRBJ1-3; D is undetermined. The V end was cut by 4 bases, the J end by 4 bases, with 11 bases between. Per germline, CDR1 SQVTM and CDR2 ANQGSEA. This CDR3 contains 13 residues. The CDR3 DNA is TGCAGCGTTGTCGCGGGGTCAGGAAACACCATATATTTT. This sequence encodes CSVVAGSGNTIYF.

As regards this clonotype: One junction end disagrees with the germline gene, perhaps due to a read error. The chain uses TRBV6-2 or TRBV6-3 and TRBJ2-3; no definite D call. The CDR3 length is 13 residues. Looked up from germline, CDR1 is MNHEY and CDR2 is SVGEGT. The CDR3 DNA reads TGTGCCGGCAGTCAAACGGCACTGGCTGTGCAGTATTTT. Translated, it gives CAGSQTALAVQYF.

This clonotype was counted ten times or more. CDR3 in amino acids: CASSQDRQGVSNQPQHF. The CDR3 DNA sequence: TGCGCCAGCAGCCAAGACAGACAGGGGGTTAGCAATCAGCCCCAGCATTTT. This rearrangement joins TRBV4-1 to TRBJ1-5, with 9 bases that match TRBD1. CDR1 is MGHRA, CDR2 YSYEKL, per germline. CDR3 length: 17 residues. V was clipped by 0 bases and J by 0 bases; unmatched bases: 3.

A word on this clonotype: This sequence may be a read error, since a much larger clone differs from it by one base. As DNA, the CDR3 is TGTGCCAGCAGTTCAAGAATGGACACAGATACGCAGTATTTT. This codes for CASSSRMDTDTQYF. J is TRBJ2-3 and V is TRBV12-3 or TRBV12-4; no definite D call. The CDR3 has 14 amino acids. The ends were cut back, 4 bases at V and 2 bases at J, with 10 bases in the middle.

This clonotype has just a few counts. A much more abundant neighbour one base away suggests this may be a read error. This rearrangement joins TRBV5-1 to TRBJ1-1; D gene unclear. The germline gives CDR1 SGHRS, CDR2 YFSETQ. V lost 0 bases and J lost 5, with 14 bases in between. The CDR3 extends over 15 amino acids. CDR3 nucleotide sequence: TGCGCCAGCAGCTTGGAAGTAGTGGAGAGGACTGAAGCTTTCTTT. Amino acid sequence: CASSLEVVERTEAFF.

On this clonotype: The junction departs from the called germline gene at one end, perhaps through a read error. The CDR3 sequence: CSVEGGHTDTQYF. CDR3 sequence (DNA): TGCAGTGTTGAGGGGGGTCACACAGATACGCAGTATTTT. The chain couples TRBV29-1 to TRBJ2-3; D could derive from TRBD1 or TRBD2 (6 bases each). Germline CDR1 reads SQVTM; CDR2 reads ANQGSEA. This CDR3 has 13 amino acids.